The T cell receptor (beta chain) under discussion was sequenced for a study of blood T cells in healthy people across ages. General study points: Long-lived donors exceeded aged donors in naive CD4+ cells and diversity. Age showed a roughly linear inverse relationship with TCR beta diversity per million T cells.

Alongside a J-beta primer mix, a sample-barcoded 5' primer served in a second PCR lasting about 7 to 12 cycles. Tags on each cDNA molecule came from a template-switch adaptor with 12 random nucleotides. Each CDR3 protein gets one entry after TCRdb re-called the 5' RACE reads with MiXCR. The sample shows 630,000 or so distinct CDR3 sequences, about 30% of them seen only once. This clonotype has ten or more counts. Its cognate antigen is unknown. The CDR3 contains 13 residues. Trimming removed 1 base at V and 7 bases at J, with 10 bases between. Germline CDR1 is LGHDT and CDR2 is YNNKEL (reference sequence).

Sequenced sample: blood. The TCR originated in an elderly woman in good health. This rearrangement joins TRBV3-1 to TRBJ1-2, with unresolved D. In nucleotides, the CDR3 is TGTGCCAGCAGCCAAGGCCCCCTCGCTGGCTACACCTTC. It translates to CASSQGPLAGYTF.